This T cell receptor beta chain was sequenced for a study of cytomegalovirus exposure and HLA in healthy donors. Study background: Genotyping showed 70% to 90% of 350 to 400 donors falling in the Caucasian-associated ancestry cluster.

J gave up 7 bases and V 5 bases, and 8 bases lay outside the gene matches. CDR1 and CDR2 from the germline V gene are MNHEY and SVGAGI. The CDR3 runs to 15 residues. Use of 60 Vbeta and 13 Jbeta primers characterized the PCR. Profiled with immunoSEQ multiplex PCR; TCRdb holds only in-frame clones, not every one. Across over 35,000 clones, the top ten clones capture over 1.5% of the sample. The V and J genes are TRBV6-5 and TRBJ2-2; 9 nucleotides align to TRBD1. The receptor comes from a woman in her 30s in good health and CMV-seronegative. Sequenced sample: PBMCs. The CDR3 coding sequence is TGTGCCAGCAGTCAACGACAGGGGGGAAACGGGGAGCTGTTTTTT. Amino acids: CASSQRQGGNGELFF.